This entry lists 28 T cell receptor beta chains sequenced from one sample in a study of T-cell memory formation after mild COVID-19. TCRdb ran MiXCR on the 5' RACE reads and lists one entry per CDR3 protein. The profile shows some 450,000 distinct CDR3 sequences, approximately 19% of them singletons. What was sequenced was PBMCs or a T cell subset sorted from them (not recorded which). The receptors originated from a man between 18 and 35 years old who had mild COVID-19 (a few samples of this study predate the infection). Cell type and time point are not known.

This chain links TRBV7-9 with TRBJ1-2; 9 nucleotides align to TRBD1. Per the germline V gene, CDR1 is SEHNR and CDR2 is FQNEAQ (reference sequence). The CDR3 totals 14 residues. Trimming cost V 3 bases and J 7 bases; bases outside gene matches: 6. CDR3 sequence: CASSFADRGSGYTF. The CDR3, as DNA: TGTGCCAGCAGCTTCGCGGACAGGGGCTCTGGCTACACCTTC.

A few counts support this clonotype. This rearrangement joins TRBV25-1 to TRBJ2-7, with D uncertain. CDR3 length: 13 residues. CDR1 and CDR2 from the germline V gene are MGHDK and SYGVNS. The V gene lost 6 bases and the J gene lost 7 bases, with 16 bases spanning the gap. CDR3 loop: CASSGPSLFEQYF. CDR3 sequence (DNA): TGTGCCAGCAGCGGGCCGTCCCTTTTTGAGCAGTACTTC.

The table lists this clonotype with a few counts. The CDR3 DNA sequence: TGTGCCAGCAGCACCCCAGAGACGGGACTAGCGGAAGAGACCCAGTACTTC. Amino acid sequence: CASSTPETGLAEETQYF. The V call is TRBV7-9, the J call TRBJ2-5, with 11 bases fitting TRBD2. CDR3 length: 17 residues. Losses at the gene ends were 5 bases for V and 3 bases for J; bases not matched to a gene: 11. Germline loops: CDR1 SEHNR, CDR2 FQNEAQ (reference sequence).

The V gene is TRBV7-3, the J gene TRBJ2-1; TRBD2 aligns across 15 bases. Germline V gene data show CDR1 as SGHTA and CDR2 as FQGTGA. The CDR3 extends over 16 amino acids. V lost 1 base and J lost 6; bases outside the gene matches: 1. CDR3 residues: CASSLRGLAGGNEQFF. CDR3 bases: TGTGCCAGCAGCTTAAGGGGACTAGCGGGGGGCAATGAGCAGTTCTTC. The full variable domain, rest sourced from reference TRBV7-3 and TRBJ2-1, is GAGVSQTPSNKVTEKGKYVELRCDPISGHTALYWYRQSLGQGPEFLIYFQGTGAADDSGLPNDRFFAVRPEGSVSTLKIQRTERGDSAVYLCASSLRGLAGGNEQFFGPGTRLTVL.

V gene TRBV7-6 combines with J gene TRBJ1-1; TRBD1 agrees at 7 bases. With V trimmed by 5 bases and J by 0 bases, 12 bases remained unmatched. The CDR3 runs to 17 residues. Germline CDR1 is SGHVS and CDR2 is FNYEAQ. CDR3 bases: TGTGCCAGCAGCCCGGCCGGGACAGTCGTTATGAACACTGAAGCTTTCTTT. Residues: CASSPAGTVVMNTEAFF.

This clonotype was observed a handful of times. The CDR3 DNA reads TGTGCCAGCAGCTTTGGACAGTCTATTTCACCCCTCCACTTT. The encoded protein is CASSFGQSISPLHF. This sequence joins TRBV11-2 and TRBJ1-6, with a possible D match to TRBD1 (6 bases). This CDR3 spans 14 amino acids. In germline, CDR1 is SGHAT, CDR2 FQNNGV. V lost 3 bases and J 9 bases, leaving 12 bases between the germline ends. Full variable domain (outside the CDR3, taken from reference TRBV11-2 and TRBJ1-6): EAGVAQSPRYKIIEKRQSVAFWCNPISGHATLYWYQQILGQGPKLLIQFQNNGVVDDSQLPKDRFSAERLKGVDSTLKIQPAKLEDSAVYLCASSFGQSISPLHFGNGTRLTVT.

This clonotype was observed a few times. The chain joins TRBV6-2 or TRBV6-3 to TRBJ1-2, with a possible D match to TRBD1 (5 bases). The CDR3 is 13 residues long. Trimming shortened V by 1 base and J by 2 bases, and 5 bases separated the two germline ends. Per the germline V gene, CDR1 is MNHEY and CDR2 is SVGEGT. DNA of the CDR3: TGTGCCAGCAGTTACTGGGGGAACTATGGCTACACCTTC. It codes for CASSYWGNYGYTF.

The chain is built from TRBV7-9 and TRBJ2-5; D might be TRBD1 or TRBD2, each matching 6 bases. The CDR3 has 14 amino acids. CDR1 is SEHNR and CDR2 is FQNEAQ in the germline V gene (reference sequence). Trimming shortened V by 5 bases and J by 10 bases, and 20 bases separated the two germline ends. CDR3 protein: CASSAGIQRGVQYF. For the CDR3, the DNA is TGTGCCAGCAGCGCCGGGATCCAAAGGGGGGTCCAGTACTTC.

This clonotype was counted only a few times. V and J are TRBV20-1 and TRBJ1-3, with 7 bases fitting TRBD1. Unmatched junction bases numbered 1, after V lost 4 bases and J lost 1 base. The V gene's germline CDR1 is DFQATT and CDR2 SNEGSKA (reference sequence). CDR3 length equals 13 residues. CDR3 protein: CSATGGSGNTIYF. The CDR3 DNA reads TGCAGTGCTACAGGGGGATCTGGAAACACCATATATTTT.

The chain carries TRBV28 and TRBJ1-6; TRBD1 is a possible D gene (6 bases). CDR3 size: 15 residues. The V gene lost 5 bases and the J gene lost 8 bases, with 16 bases spanning the gap. The germline V gene encodes CDR1 MDHEN and CDR2 SYDVKM. The CDR3 reads CASSGLVRGYSPLHF. In nucleotides, the CDR3 is TGTGCCAGCAGTGGCCTGGTGAGGGGGTATTCACCCCTCCACTTT.

This clonotype appeared a few times. This chain uses TRBV20-1 with TRBJ2-3, with 11 positions matching TRBD2. The germline CDR1 and CDR2 sequences are DFQATT and SNEGSKA (reference sequence). The CDR3 is 16 residues long. Trimming removed 6 bases from V and 2 bases from J; junction bases left unmatched: 10. In DNA, the CDR3 is TGCAGTGCAATGGAATCTAGCGGGGGGACCACAGATACGCAGTATTTT. It codes for CSAMESSGGTTDTQYF.

The rearrangement uses TRBV9 and TRBJ2-3; D may be TRBD1 or TRBD2 (5 bases each). V was shortened by 0 bases and J by 9 bases, with 11 bases between the two germline ends. The CDR3 length is 13 residues. Germline-derived CDR1 and CDR2 are SGDLS and YYNGEE. CDR3 sequence (DNA): TGTGCCAGCAGCGTAGTTAACGAGGGGACGCAGTATTTT. It codes for CASSVVNEGTQYF.

In its sample, this clonotype was seen many times. The chain carries TRBV7-6 and TRBJ2-3; no clear D. V was pared by 4 bases and J by 1 base, with 15 bases between. Germline V gene lookup returns CDR1 SGHVS and CDR2 FNYEAQ. There are 16 residues in the CDR3. CDR3 protein: CASSSRLADRTDTQYF. CDR3 in DNA: TGTGCCAGCAGCTCCCGATTGGCAGACCGCACAGATACGCAGTATTTT.

This sequence joins TRBV9 and TRBJ2-3; possibly TRBD1 for D (5 bases). The CDR3 sequence is 16 residues long. CDR1 is SGDLS and CDR2 is YYNGEE in the germline V gene. V lost 0 bases to trimming and J lost 1 base, with 12 bases between them. CDR3 bases: TGTGCCAGCAGCGTAGGAGCAGGGATGCGCACAGATACGCAGTATTTT. This gives the protein CASSVGAGMRTDTQYF.

This clonotype was detected a few times. The chain has TRBV7-6 and TRBJ2-2; 14 nucleotides match TRBD2. The V gene end was trimmed by 4 bases and the J gene end by 6 bases; junction bases not matched to a gene: 10. CDR1 and CDR2 from the germline V gene are SGHVS and FNYEAQ. This CDR3 region has 18 residues. The CDR3 here is CASSSGLAGELIAGELFF. Written as DNA, the CDR3 is TGTGCCAGCAGCTCGGGACTAGCGGGGGAACTGATCGCCGGGGAGCTGTTTTTT. Full variable domain (remainder filled in from reference TRBV7-6 and TRBJ2-2): GAGVSQSPRYKVTKRGQDVALRCDPISGHVSLYWYRQALGQGPEFLTYFNYEAQQDKSGLPNDRFSAERPEGSISTLTIQRTEQRDSAMYRCASSSGLAGELIAGELFFGEGSRLTVL.

The V call is TRBV12-3 or TRBV12-4, the J call TRBJ2-7; TRBD2 matches 10 bases. After removal of 1 base from V and 3 bases from J, the junction contained 0 bases not matched to a gene. The CDR3 contains 14 residues. CDR3 loop: CASSLERGGYEQYF. The CDR3 DNA is TGTGCCAGCAGTTTAGAGCGGGGGGGCTACGAGCAGTACTTC.

The V call is TRBV12-3 or TRBV12-4, the J call TRBJ2-3; 8 bases match TRBD2. The CDR3 is made up of 17 amino acids. V lost 3 bases and J lost 2; bases outside the gene matches: 10. CDR3 in DNA: TGTGCCAGCAGTTTCCCCTCGGGGGGGGGCAACACAGATACGCAGTATTTT. Its translation: CASSFPSGGGNTDTQYF.

This clonotype was detected a few times. The chain combines TRBV7-9 with TRBJ2-7, with D perhaps being TRBD1 or TRBD2 (7 bases each). CDR3 length: 16 residues. From germline, CDR1 is SEHNR and CDR2 FQNEAQ (reference sequence). The V end lost 5 bases, the J end lost 5 bases, and 22 bases lay between the germline ends. The CDR3 sequence: CASSPTYGEGAHEQYF. CDR3 DNA: TGTGCCAGCAGCCCCACATACGGGGAGGGGGCACACGAGCAGTACTTC.

The chain uses TRBV5-1 and TRBJ1-4; D perhaps matches TRBD1 (6 bases). CDR3 length: 16 amino acids. V dropped 5 bases and J dropped 7 bases, with 21 bases sitting between them. The V gene's germline CDR1 is SGHRS and CDR2 YFSETQ. This CDR3 reads CASSSARGAHSEKLFF. CDR3 in DNA: TGCGCCAGCAGTTCTGCTCGGGGGGCTCATAGTGAAAAACTGTTTTTT.

The chain is built from TRBV20-1 and TRBJ1-1; D is ambiguous. CDR1 DFQATT and CDR2 SNEGSKA come from the germline V gene (reference sequence). The V end was cut by 2 bases, the J end by 0 bases, with 7 bases between. The CDR3 runs 13 residues. The CDR3 coding sequence is TGCAGTGCTAGAAGGGAAATGAACACTGAAGCTTTCTTT. Amino acid sequence: CSARREMNTEAFF.

The chain recombines TRBV6-1 with TRBJ1-2; D is unresolved. V shed 0 bases and J shed 3 bases, with 8 bases lying between them. This CDR3 is built from 14 residues. Germline assignment: CDR1 MNHNS and CDR2 SASEGT. CDR3 region: CASSEAPEYYGYTF. DNA for the CDR3: TGTGCCAGCAGTGAAGCGCCAGAGTACTATGGCTACACCTTC.

The chain has TRBV9 and TRBJ2-7; 7 positions match TRBD2. Germline trimming cut 0 bases from V and 2 bases from J; bases unmatched to any gene: 5. The CDR3 is 15 residues long. Germline V gene data show CDR1 as SGDLS and CDR2 as YYNGEE. CDR3 in DNA: TGTGCCAGCAGCGTAGCTTCTAGCGGAACCTACGAGCAGTACTTC. This codes for CASSVASSGTYEQYF.

V gene TRBV5-4 combines with J gene TRBJ1-1; D is perhaps TRBD1 (6 bases). The germline V gene has CDR1 SGHNT and CDR2 YYREEE (reference sequence). This CDR3 contains 14 residues. With 4 bases removed from V and 4 bases from J, the gap between germline ends came to 14 bases. In DNA, the CDR3 is TGTGCCAGCAGCCTATCGGACAGTATCACTGAAGCTTTCTTT. Translating it yields CASSLSDSITEAFF.

Concerning this clonotype: The junction shows a germline mismatch at one end, possibly a read error. The chain uses TRBV15 and TRBJ2-3; D is uncertain. CDR3 size: 14 residues. Germline V CDR1 and CDR2: LNHNV, YYDKDF (reference sequence). CDR3 region: CATSRVQREDTQYF. The CDR3 nucleotides read TGTGCCACAAGCAGAGTACAGCGAGAAGATACGCAGTATTTT.

This chain uses TRBV20-1 with TRBJ2-7; TRBD1 aligns across 9 bases. The CDR3 totals 15 residues. The V segment lost 1 base and the J segment 4 bases; nucleotides outside the gene matches: 8. Germline V lookup: CDR1 DFQATT, CDR2 SNEGSKA (reference sequence). The CDR3 DNA follows: TGCAGTGCTAGAGCCCCGGGACAGGGCACATACGAGCAGTACTTC. It is translated as CSARAPGQGTYEQYF.

This chain uses TRBV28 with TRBJ2-4; unclear D gene. Germline V gene sequence: CDR1 MDHEN, CDR2 SYDVKM. The CDR3 runs to 13 residues. V shed 3 bases and J shed 15 bases, with 18 bases lying between them. CDR3 region: CASSFLGLDLWYF. The CDR3 DNA is TGTGCCAGCAGTTTCCTTGGCCTAGACCTTTGGTACTTC.

This clonotype occurred a few times. The rearrangement joins TRBV5-1 to TRBJ2-1; the match to TRBD1 covers 10 bases. The CDR3 is 14 amino acids. Per germline, CDR1 SGHRS and CDR2 YFSETQ. V trimming: 3 bases; J trimming: 7 bases; junction bases outside the gene matches: 4. CDR3 bases: TGCGCCAGCAGCTGGGGACAGGGGCGGAATGAGCAGTTCTTC. This gives the protein CASSWGQGRNEQFF.

V usage is TRBV28 and J usage is TRBJ2-7, with D perhaps given as TRBD1 or TRBD2 (7 bases each). The CDR3 is made up of 14 amino acids. V shed 3 bases and J shed 6 bases, with 15 bases lying between them. In germline, CDR1 is MDHEN, CDR2 SYDVKM. DNA for the CDR3: TGTGCCAGCAGTTTGGCAGGGGGGGATGGCGAGCAGTACGTC. Translation gives CASSLAGGDGEQYV.